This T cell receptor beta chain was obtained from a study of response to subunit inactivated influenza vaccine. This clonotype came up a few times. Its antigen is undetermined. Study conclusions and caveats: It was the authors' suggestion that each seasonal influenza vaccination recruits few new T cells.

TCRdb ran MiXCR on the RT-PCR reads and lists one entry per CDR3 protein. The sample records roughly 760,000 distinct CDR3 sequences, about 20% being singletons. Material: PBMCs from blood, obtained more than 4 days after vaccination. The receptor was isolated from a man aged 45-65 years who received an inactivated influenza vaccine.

The CDR3 nucleotides read TGCGCCAGCAGCCAAGATAGGAGGGATGGAAACACCATATATTTT. Encoded protein: CASSQDRRDGNTIYF. V is TRBV4-3 and J is TRBJ1-3; D is uncertain. The V end was cut by 0 bases, the J end by 3 bases, with 9 bases between. The CDR3 loop spans 15 amino acids. Germline CDR1 LGHNA, CDR2 YSLEER.